The clone carrying this T cell receptor (beta chain) was seen at least ten times. From the 5' RACE reads, TCRdb called clonotypes with MiXCR, one entry per CDR3 protein. The repertoire holds some 48,000 distinct CDR3 sequences, with about 10% as singletons. CDR3 length equals 15 residues. The V gene lost 2 bases and the J gene lost 1 base, with 11 bases spanning the gap. In germline, CDR1 is MGHRA, CDR2 YSYEKL. This entry belongs to a study of early T cells in non-severe SARS-CoV-2 infection. Sample: whole blood. The chain uses TRBV4-1 and TRBJ2-5; D remains unclear. This sequence originates from an adult who was a healthcare worker with PCR-confirmed SARS-CoV-2 infection or an uninfected control (not recorded which). In DNA form, the CDR3 reads TGCGCCAGCAGCCAATCATCTAGGAGCCAAGAGACCCAGTACTTC. Its translation: CASSQSSRSQETQYF.